The sequence of this T cell receptor (beta chain) was determined in a study of cytotoxic CD8 clonotypes in ibrutinib-treated CLL. Germline V gene sequence: CDR1 MNHEY, CDR2 SMNVEV (reference sequence). This CDR3 has 14 amino acids. V lost 2 bases and J lost 1, with 7 bases in between. Profiling relied on immunoSEQ multiplex PCR, and the TCRdb table lists in-frame clones only, not all of them. The table shows tens of thousands of clones, with approximately 90% occurring only once. The rearrangement uses TRBV27 and TRBJ2-3; D unclear. The sequence came from a human donor with chronic lymphocytic leukemia. The source was PBMCs, collected after 12 months of ibrutinib treatment. The CDR3 region is CASSLGVGTDTQYF. In DNA form, the CDR3 reads TGTGCCAGCAGTTTAGGGGTCGGCACAGATACGCAGTATTTT.